This passage covers 11 T cell receptor beta chains from one sample sequenced in a study of CD8 T cells in ankylosing spondylitis. TCRdb reprocessed the 5' RACE reads with MiXCR, giving one entry per CDR3 protein. The data hold about 400,000 distinct CDR3 sequences, with approximately 22% observed a single time. Sequencing was performed on blood, either unsorted or a sorted T cell fraction (not recorded which). Receptor source: a male donor with ankylosing spondylitis or in good health (not recorded which).

This clonotype was seen repeatedly, ten times or more. The chain employs TRBV15 and TRBJ2-3, with TRBD2 identical over 15 bases. The CDR3 loop spans 21 amino acids. J gave up 1 base and V 7 bases, and 18 bases lay outside the gene matches. The germline CDR1 and CDR2 sequences are LNHNV and YYDKDF (reference sequence). The CDR3 here is CATKSYGTSGGPQHRTDTQYF. Here the CDR3 DNA reads TGTGCCACCAAATCCTATGGGACTAGCGGGGGGCCTCAACACCGCACAGATACGCAGTATTTT.

This chain connects TRBV29-1 to TRBJ1-1; D is ambiguous. In germline, CDR1 is SQVTM, CDR2 ANQGSEA. Trimming removed 2 bases at V and 4 bases at J, with 5 bases between. This CDR3 has 11 residues. The CDR3 DNA is TGCAGCGTTGAACGGACCACTGAAGCTTTCTTT. Protein sequence: CSVERTTEAFF.

The chain recombines TRBV25-1 with TRBJ2-5; D call uncertain. Germline V gives CDR1 MGHDK, CDR2 SYGVNS. The ends were cut back, 0 bases at V and 4 bases at J, with 6 bases in the middle. The CDR3 runs to 13 residues. The CDR3 reads CASSEYLGETQYF. The CDR3 DNA reads TGTGCCAGCAGTGAATATCTTGGAGAGACCCAGTACTTC.

V is TRBV27 and J is TRBJ2-7; perhaps TRBD2 as D (6 bases). Germline CDR1 MNHEY, CDR2 SMNVEV (reference sequence). V was shortened by 6 bases and J by 3 bases, with 18 bases between the two germline ends. The CDR3 contains 15 residues. The CDR3 protein is CASSPAGLQNYEQYF. Here the CDR3 DNA reads TGTGCCAGCAGCCCAGCGGGCCTCCAGAACTACGAGCAGTACTTC.

Only a few counts were recorded for this clonotype. The CDR3 DNA follows: TGTGCCAGCAGTTCCATTCTAGCGGGCCTCTACGAGCAGTACTTC. Its protein is CASSSILAGLYEQYF. This chain uses TRBV28 with TRBJ2-7; 8 bases fit TRBD2. The germline V gene has CDR1 MDHEN and CDR2 SYDVKM. The V segment lost 4 bases and the J segment 3 bases; nucleotides outside the gene matches: 8. CDR3 size: 15 residues.

V gene TRBV7-9 combines with J gene TRBJ2-1; 9 bases fit TRBD2. Germline trimming cut 10 bases from V and 4 bases from J; bases unmatched to any gene: 5. CDR1 is SEHNR and CDR2 is FQNEAQ in the germline V gene (reference sequence). This CDR3 is 13 amino acids long. The DNA of the CDR3 is TGTGCCACCTCTAGCGGGGCGTACAATGAGCAGTTCTTC. Its protein product is CATSSGAYNEQFF.

There are a few counts of this clonotype. The V call is TRBV7-9, the J call TRBJ2-7, with D maybe TRBD2 (5 bases). Trimming took off 7 bases at V and 6 bases at J, with 16 bases between the two ends. The CDR3 loop spans 13 amino acids. The germline gives CDR1 SEHNR, CDR2 FQNEAQ (reference sequence). For the CDR3, the DNA is TGTGCCAGCACCCTGGCGACTAACGGCGAGCAGTACTTC. Translation: CASTLATNGEQYF.

The chain is built from TRBV6-1 and TRBJ2-7; 7 bases map to TRBD1. The CDR3 covers 16 residues. Looked up from germline, CDR1 is MNHNS and CDR2 is SASEGT. Losses at the gene ends were 3 bases for V and 3 bases for J; bases not matched to a gene: 11. As DNA, the CDR3 is TGTGCCAGCAGTGATCCAAACGGGACAGAAGACTACGAGCAGTACTTC. Amino acids: CASSDPNGTEDYEQYF.

This sequence joins TRBV12-3 or TRBV12-4 and TRBJ1-4, with no clear D. V was pared by 5 bases and J by 5 bases, with 12 bases between. CDR3 length: 14 residues. In DNA, the CDR3 is TGTGCCAGCAGTACCTGGACCGCGAATGAAAAACTGTTTTTT. Translated: CASSTWTANEKLFF.

This clonotype occurred a few times. The chain carries TRBV6-5 and TRBJ2-3; D remains ambiguous. V gave up 2 bases and J gave up 6 bases, with 9 bases separating them. CDR3 length: 13 amino acids. Germline lookup yields CDR1 MNHEY and CDR2 SVGAGI. The CDR3 DNA follows: TGTGCCAGCAGTTACGGTATCGGGGATACGCAGTATTTT. Protein product: CASSYGIGDTQYF.

In nucleotides, the CDR3 is TGTGCCAGCAGTGACGTTGGTGTAATGAACACTGAAGCTTTCTTT. It encodes CASSDVGVMNTEAFF. The chain is built from TRBV6-1 and TRBJ1-1, with unresolved D. Between the trimmed V and J ends, which lost 3 bases and 0 bases, there was a span of 11 bases. The CDR3 contains 15 residues. Germline-derived CDR1 and CDR2 are MNHNS and SASEGT.